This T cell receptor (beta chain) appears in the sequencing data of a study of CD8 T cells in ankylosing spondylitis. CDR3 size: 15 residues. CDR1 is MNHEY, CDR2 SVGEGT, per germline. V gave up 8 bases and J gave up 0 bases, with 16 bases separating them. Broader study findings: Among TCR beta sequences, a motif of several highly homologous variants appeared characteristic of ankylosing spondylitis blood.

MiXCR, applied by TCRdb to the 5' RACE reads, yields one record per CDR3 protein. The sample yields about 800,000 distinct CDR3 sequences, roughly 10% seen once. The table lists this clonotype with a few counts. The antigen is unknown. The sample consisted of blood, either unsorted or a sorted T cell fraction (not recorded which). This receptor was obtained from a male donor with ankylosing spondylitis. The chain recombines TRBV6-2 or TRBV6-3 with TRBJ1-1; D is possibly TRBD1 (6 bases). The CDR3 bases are TGTGCCAGCGCGCCGGACGACAGGATGAACACTGAAGCTTTCTTT. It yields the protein CASAPDDRMNTEAFF.